This passage covers 23 T cell receptor beta chains from one sample sequenced in a study of control samples from healthy donors and cancer patients. Method: immunoSEQ multiplex PCR; TCRdb's copy keeps in-frame clones and lacks some. Of some 140,000 clones detected, over 85% appear once; the ten largest clones hold approximately 6%. The sample was blood. The receptors originated from a man aged 40-49 years in good health.

The rearrangement joins TRBV7-9 to TRBJ1-1; the D is unclear. The CDR3 covers 14 residues. V gave up 1 base and J gave up 1 base, with 7 bases separating them. In germline, CDR1 is SEHNR, CDR2 FQNEAQ (reference sequence). CDR3 DNA sequence: TGTGCCAGCAGCTTAGGCGCGGAGAACACTGAAGCTTTCTTT. Translating it yields CASSLGAENTEAFF.

The CDR3 here is CASSLMGIGTGIHV. CDR3 bases: TGTGCCAGCAGCTTAATGGGGATCGGGACAGGGATCCATGTC. This rearrangement joins TRBV11-2 to TRBJ2-7, with 9 positions matching TRBD1. The CDR3 has 14 residues. Germline CDR1 reads SGHAT; CDR2 reads FQNNGV.

The V and J genes are TRBV19 and TRBJ1-2, with TRBD1 as a possible D gene (5 bases). V lost 8 bases and J 2 bases, leaving 12 bases between the germline ends. This CDR3 comprises 13 residues. CDR1 is LNHDA and CDR2 is SQIVND in the germline V gene (reference sequence). As DNA, the CDR3 is TGTGCCAGTGCGCGGCCAGGGAACTATGGCTACACCTTC. It translates to CASARPGNYGYTF.

The chain combines TRBV11-2 with TRBJ2-3; 9 bases fit TRBD2. V lost 6 bases to trimming and J lost 2 bases; unmatched junction nucleotides: 15. Per germline, CDR1 SGHAT and CDR2 FQNNGV. The CDR3 sequence is 18 residues long. CDR3: CASRDLVGSGGDTDTQYF. The CDR3 DNA follows: TGTGCCAGCAGGGATCTGGTGGGTAGCGGGGGAGACACAGATACGCAGTATTTT.

The chain couples TRBV5-4 to TRBJ2-3, with D unresolved. This CDR3 has 14 amino acids. V lost 0 bases and J lost 4, with 9 bases in between. Per the germline V gene, CDR1 is SGHNT and CDR2 is YYREEE (reference sequence). In nucleotides, the CDR3 is TGTGCCAGCAGCTTGGAACCAGATTCAGATACGCAGTATTTT. Translated, it gives CASSLEPDSDTQYF.

This clone is a singleton in its sample. The chain joins TRBV30 to TRBJ2-7; D possibly matches TRBD1 or TRBD2 (5 bases each). The CDR3 is 19 residues long. Trimming stripped 2 bases from V and 2 bases from J, with 28 bases between. CDR1 and CDR2 from the germline V gene are GTSNPN and SVGIG (reference sequence). CDR3 in DNA: TGTGCCTGGAGTATGCCCCAGTCCGGGACCCACACTCGCCCCTACGAGCAGTACTTC. Translation gives CAWSMPQSGTHTRPYEQYF.

This clone appeared once. Different DNA sequences within this sample yield the same CDR3. V usage is TRBV19 and J usage is TRBJ1-1; 7 bases agree with TRBD1. J gave up 0 bases and V 5 bases, and 3 bases lay outside the gene matches. The CDR3 runs to 14 residues. Germline assignment: CDR1 LNHDA and CDR2 SQIVND (reference sequence). The CDR3 loop reads CASSLQGMNTEAFF. CDR3 bases: TGTGCCAGTAGTCTACAGGGGATGAACACTGAAGCTTTCTTT.

In its sample, this clone was seen a few times. The V and J genes are TRBV30 and TRBJ2-7; 11 nucleotides match TRBD1. Germline trimming cut 0 bases from V and 4 bases from J; bases unmatched to any gene: 11. The CDR3 totals 17 residues. The V gene's germline CDR1 is GTSNPN and CDR2 SVGIG (reference sequence). CDR3 amino acids: CAWSVPVRDRGRYEQYF. CDR3 bases: TGTGCCTGGAGTGTACCGGTCCGGGACAGGGGGAGGTACGAGCAGTACTTC.

The chain combines TRBV5-6 with TRBJ2-5; a weak D match, TRBD1 (6 bases). The CDR3 totals 14 residues. Germline CDR1 reads SGHDT; CDR2 reads YYEEEE. Trimming shortened V by 3 bases and J by 5 bases, and 14 bases separated the two germline ends. CDR3 region: CASSSGQWRETQYF. CDR3 coding DNA: TGTGCCAGCAGCTCCGGACAGTGGAGGGAGACCCAGTACTTC. The full variable domain, its missing parts supplied by reference TRBV5-6 and TRBJ2-5, is DAGVTQSPTHLIKTRGQQVTLRCSPKSGHDTVSWYQQALGQGPQFIFQYYEEEERQRGNFPDRFSGHQFPNYSSELNVNALLLGDSALYLCASSSGQWRETQYFGPGTRLLVL.

This chain connects TRBV5-4 to TRBJ1-1; 12 nucleotides match TRBD1. The germline gives CDR1 SGHNT, CDR2 YYREEE (reference sequence). The J segment lost 3 bases and the V segment lost 5 bases, leaving 8 bases of the junction unmatched. This CDR3 region has 16 residues. The chain's CDR3 is CASRNRDRGLYTEAFF. In DNA, the CDR3 is TGTGCCAGCAGAAACCGGGACAGGGGGCTGTACACTGAAGCTTTCTTT.

This rearrangement joins TRBV7-2 to TRBJ1-1; 9 bases align to TRBD1. Per the germline V gene, CDR1 is SGHTA and CDR2 is FQGNSA. V was pared by 5 bases and J by 2 bases, with 6 bases of the junction left unmatched. This CDR3 comprises 15 residues. As DNA, the CDR3 is TGTGCCAGCAGCCCGCGGGACAGGGTAAACACTGAAGCTTTCTTT. Translated: CASSPRDRVNTEAFF.

This chain links TRBV28 with TRBJ1-1; D perhaps matches TRBD1 (5 bases). The CDR3 totals 12 residues. The germline CDR1 and CDR2 sequences are MDHEN and SYDVKM. Trimming cost V 6 bases and J 10 bases, with 15 bases left between them. In nucleotides, the CDR3 is TGTGCCAGCAGCGAGCGTACAGGCGTAGCTTTCTTT. It encodes CASSERTGVAFF.

The gene calls are TRBV21-1 and TRBJ2-7; the tabulated D call, TRBD2, remains unverified against the DNA. TRBV21-1 constitutes a pseudogene. The CDR3 is 15 amino acids. CDR3 coding DNA: TGTGCCAGCAGCGAAGGCGGGGGTCCCCGATACGAGCAGTACTTC. This sequence encodes CASSEGGGPRYEQYF.

There are a few counts of this clone. The chain links TRBV12-3 or TRBV12-4 to TRBJ2-7; unclear D gene. Between the trimmed V and J ends, which lost 5 bases and 3 bases, there was a span of 11 bases. This CDR3 has 13 residues. CDR3 region: CASSPPDFYEQYF. The CDR3 nucleotides read TGTGCCAGCAGTCCTCCCGACTTCTACGAGCAGTACTTC.

This rearrangement joins TRBV5-1 to TRBJ1-2, with 8 bases that match TRBD1. There are 14 residues in the CDR3. V gave up 2 bases and J gave up 7 bases; unmatched junction bases: 7. Germline CDR1 reads SGHRS; CDR2 reads YFSETQ. CDR3 bases: TGCGCCAGCAGCTTCGGGCAGGGGGCGACTGGCTACACCTTC. Translating gives CASSFGQGATGYTF.

CDR3 bases: TGTGCCTCACTCAGCGGAACCTACAATGAGCAGTTCTTC. It yields the protein CASLSGTYNEQFF. The rearrangement uses TRBV25-1 and TRBJ2-1, with D maybe TRBD2 (5 bases). V shed 11 bases and J shed 2 bases, with 13 bases lying between them. CDR1 and CDR2 (germline): MGHDK, SYGVNS. This CDR3 comprises 13 residues.

This rearrangement joins TRBV4-3 to TRBJ2-1; 9 bases are a match to TRBD2. This CDR3 is built from 17 residues. With V trimmed by 4 bases and J by 6 bases, 13 bases remained unmatched. The germline CDR1 and CDR2 sequences are LGHNA and YSLEER. This CDR3 reads CASSLNTGTSYSNEQFF. The CDR3, as DNA: TGCGCCAGCAGCCTCAATACCGGGACTAGCTATTCCAATGAGCAGTTCTTC.

The CDR3 bases are TGTGCCAGCAGTGGGGTCGGGGGTTTTGTTGGCTACACCTTC. Encoded protein: CASSGVGGFVGYTF. The V call is TRBV2, the J call TRBJ1-2; possible D gene TRBD1, 5 bases. This CDR3 comprises 14 residues. Trimming removed 4 bases at V and 7 bases at J, with 16 bases between. CDR1 SNHLY and CDR2 FYNNEI come from the germline V gene.

This clone was seen just once. The V call is TRBV6-2 or TRBV6-3, the J call TRBJ1-3; 8 nucleotides match TRBD1. The CDR3 is 20 amino acids. From germline, CDR1 is MNHEY and CDR2 SVGEGT. J was trimmed by 0 bases and V by 4 bases; bases with no gene match: 17. This CDR3 reads CASSWSTPGTGVDSGNTIYF. The CDR3 DNA is TGTGCCAGCAGTTGGTCCACTCCCGGGACAGGCGTCGACTCTGGAAACACCATATATTTT.

J is TRBJ2-7 and V is TRBV5-5; D is uncertain. Germline CDR1 and CDR2: SGHKS and YYEKEE (reference sequence). V was clipped by 2 bases and J by 5 bases, with 14 bases between them. There are 14 residues in the CDR3. The CDR3 DNA sequence: TGTGCCAGCAGCTTCGATATAGGTTTCGACGAGCAGTACTTC. Its protein is CASSFDIGFDEQYF.

V usage is TRBV29-1 and J usage is TRBJ1-1; D is perhaps TRBD1 (5 bases). CDR1 is SQVTM, CDR2 ANQGSEA, per germline. This CDR3 is 12 amino acids long. V was shortened by 1 base and J by 4 bases, with 7 bases between the two germline ends. DNA for the CDR3: TGCAGCGTTGAAGCCGGGACCACTGAAGCTTTCTTT. Translated: CSVEAGTTEAFF.

The rearrangement uses TRBV6-6 and TRBJ2-5; possibly TRBD1 for D (5 bases). The germline CDR1 and CDR2 sequences are MNHNY and SVGAGI (reference sequence). Trimming took off 8 bases at V and 4 bases at J, with 20 bases between the two ends. The CDR3 spans 15 residues. Here the CDR3 DNA reads TGTGCCAGCGGAATAGGGGCAGGGTTAGGAGAGACCCAGTACTTC. This translates into CASGIGAGLGETQYF.

This chain connects TRBV2 to TRBJ1-1, with TRBD1 identical over 7 bases. V lost 4 bases to trimming and J lost 3 bases; unmatched junction nucleotides: 5. This CDR3 is built from 14 residues. From germline, CDR1 is SNHLY and CDR2 FYNNEI. The CDR3 sequence is CASSVRDRDTEAFF. The CDR3 nucleotides are TGTGCCAGCAGTGTAAGGGACAGAGACACTGAAGCTTTCTTT.